This T cell receptor (beta chain) was sequenced in a study of shared clonotypes between healthy human individuals. As for the study in general: Ranging from 18 to 49 in age, donors were a couple of women and a few men.

Naive CD8 cells lacked CD45RO and underwent positive selection for CCR7, leaving out terminally differentiated effector memory CD45RA+ cells. The data were produced by immunoSEQ multiplex PCR, yet TCRdb's version contains in-frame clones alone and is incomplete. The table records millions of clones, 85% to 95% of them present only once. Germline V gene lookup returns CDR1 MDHEN and CDR2 SYDVKM. Germline trimming cut 5 bases from V and 7 bases from J; bases unmatched to any gene: 10. The CDR3 runs to 14 residues. Source material: naive CD8+ T cells from PBMCs. This sequence was found in a man aged 18 to 29 in good health. Some clones in this sample may be carry-over from other donors' samples. The V call is TRBV28, the J call TRBJ1-1; TRBD1 agrees at 7 bases. The CDR3 DNA follows: TGTGCCAGCAGTCCTACCCGGGACAGAATTGAAGCTTTCTTT. Amino acid sequence: CASSPTRDRIEAFF.